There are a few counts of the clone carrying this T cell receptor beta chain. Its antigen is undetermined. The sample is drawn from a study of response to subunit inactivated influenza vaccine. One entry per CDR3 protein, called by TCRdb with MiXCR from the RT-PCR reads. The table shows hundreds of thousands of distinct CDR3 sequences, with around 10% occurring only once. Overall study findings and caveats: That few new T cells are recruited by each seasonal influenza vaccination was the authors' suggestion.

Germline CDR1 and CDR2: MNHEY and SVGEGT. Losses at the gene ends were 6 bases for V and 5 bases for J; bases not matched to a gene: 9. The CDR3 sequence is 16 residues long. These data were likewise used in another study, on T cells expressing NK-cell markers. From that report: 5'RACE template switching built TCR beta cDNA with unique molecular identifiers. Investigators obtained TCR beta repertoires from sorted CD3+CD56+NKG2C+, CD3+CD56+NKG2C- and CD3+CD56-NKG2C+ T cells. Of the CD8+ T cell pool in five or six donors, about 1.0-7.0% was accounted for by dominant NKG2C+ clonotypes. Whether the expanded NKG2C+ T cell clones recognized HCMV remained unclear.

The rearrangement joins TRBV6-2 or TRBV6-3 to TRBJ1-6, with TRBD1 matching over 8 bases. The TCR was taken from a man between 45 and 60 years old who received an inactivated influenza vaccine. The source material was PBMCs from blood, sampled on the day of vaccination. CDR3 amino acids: CASRPGQERNNSPLHF. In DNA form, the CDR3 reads TGTGCCAGCAGACCGGGACAGGAGAGAAATAATTCACCCCTCCACTTT.